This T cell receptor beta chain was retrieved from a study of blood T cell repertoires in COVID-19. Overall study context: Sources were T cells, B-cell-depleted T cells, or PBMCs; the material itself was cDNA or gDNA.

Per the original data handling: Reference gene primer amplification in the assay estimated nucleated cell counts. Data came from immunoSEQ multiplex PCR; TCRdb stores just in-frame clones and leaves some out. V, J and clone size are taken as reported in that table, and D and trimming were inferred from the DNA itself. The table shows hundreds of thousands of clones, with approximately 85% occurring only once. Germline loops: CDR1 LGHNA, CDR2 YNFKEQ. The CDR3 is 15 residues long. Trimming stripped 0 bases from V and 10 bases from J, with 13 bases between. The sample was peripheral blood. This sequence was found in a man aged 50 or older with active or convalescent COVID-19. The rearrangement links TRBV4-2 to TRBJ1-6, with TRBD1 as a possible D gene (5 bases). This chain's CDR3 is CASSQEGQGDSPLHF. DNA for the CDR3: TGTGCCAGCAGCCAAGAAGGCCAGGGTGACTCACCCCTCCACTTT.